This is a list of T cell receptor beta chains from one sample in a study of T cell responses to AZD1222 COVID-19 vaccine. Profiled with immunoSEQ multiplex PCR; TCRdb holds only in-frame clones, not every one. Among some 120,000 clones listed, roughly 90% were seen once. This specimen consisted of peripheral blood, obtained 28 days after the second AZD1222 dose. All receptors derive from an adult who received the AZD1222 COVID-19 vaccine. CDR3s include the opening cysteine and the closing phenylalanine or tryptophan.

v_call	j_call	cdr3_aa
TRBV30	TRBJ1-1	CAWTALVNTEAFF
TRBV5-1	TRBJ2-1	CASSPASGSGEQFF
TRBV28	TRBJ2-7	CASSESTSGIYEQYF
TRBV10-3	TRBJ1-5	CAIWTGNSNQPQHF
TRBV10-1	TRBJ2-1	CASSGGMGDNEQFF
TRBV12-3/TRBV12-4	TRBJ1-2	CASSPGDYGYTF
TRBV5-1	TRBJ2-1	CASSLGLALDEQFF
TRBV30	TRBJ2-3	CACTSGRTDTQYF
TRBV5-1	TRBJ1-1	CASSLGTRGTEAFF
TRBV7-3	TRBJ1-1	CASSPLGAENTEAFF
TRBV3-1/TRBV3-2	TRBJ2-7	CASSPGFSPLHEQYF
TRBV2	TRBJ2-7	CASRKGESNEQYF
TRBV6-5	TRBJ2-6	CASSSSSGANVLTF
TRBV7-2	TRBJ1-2	CASSSRDRTYGYTF
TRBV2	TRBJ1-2	CASSAEEDYGYTF
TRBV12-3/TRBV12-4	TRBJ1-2	CASSGISDYGYTF
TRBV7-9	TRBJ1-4	CASSALRQVEKLFF
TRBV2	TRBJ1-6	CASTRTGALSSYNSPLHF